This T cell receptor beta chain came from a study of blood T cell repertoires in COVID-19. Sequencing was performed with immunoSEQ multiplex PCR; in TCRdb, only in-frame clones are kept and a portion is missing. The sample carries about 380,000 clones, about 87% recorded once. The junction had 19 bases not matched to a gene; V was cut back by 7 bases and J by 8 bases. This CDR3 comprises 16 residues. CDR1 is LNHDA and CDR2 is SQIVND in the germline V gene (reference sequence). The clonotype was recovered from a man aged 25-45 years who had recovered from COVID-19. The chain uses TRBV19 and TRBJ1-1; 7 bases fit TRBD1. Sequences were obtained from PBMCs or T cells enriched from blood (not recorded which). For the CDR3, the DNA is TGTGCCAGTAATCTCATCCCCCCAGGGGGTTGGGGGGAAGCTTTCTTT. Translated, it gives CASNLIPPGGWGEAFF.